What follows are 30 T cell receptor beta chains derived from one specimen sequenced in a study of cytomegalovirus exposure and HLA in healthy donors. Researchers ran the PCR with 60 Vbeta and 13 Jbeta primers. The assay was immunoSEQ multiplex PCR, and TCRdb's table has in-frame clones only and misses some. The data hold some 130,000 clones, with about 76% observed a single time. Sequences were obtained from PBMCs. The receptor set was obtained from a woman in her 40s in good health and CMV-seronegative.

The sample holds one count of this clone. The J gene is TRBJ1-5, the V gene TRBV2; the D gene is possibly TRBD1 (5 bases). V was pared by 6 bases and J by 1 base, with 13 bases between. In germline, CDR1 is SNHLY, CDR2 FYNNEI. The CDR3 consists of 15 residues. CDR3 protein: CASRGRVASNQPQHF. The CDR3 nucleotides read TGTGCCAGCAGGGGCAGGGTGGCGAGCAATCAGCCCCAGCATTTT.

This chain links TRBV6-5 with TRBJ2-5; 9 nucleotides align to TRBD2. Per the germline V gene, CDR1 is MNHEY and CDR2 is SVGAGI. CDR3 size: 14 residues. V shed 2 bases, J shed 4 bases, and the junction held 2 bases outside the gene matches. CDR3 DNA sequence: TGTGCCAGCAGTTACGGCGGGGGGGGAGAGACCCAGTACTTC. Residues: CASSYGGGGETQYF.

The CDR3 DNA sequence: TGTGCCACCAGCAGAGATCAGGTAGCGGAGATATTCTACGAGCAGTACTTC. Protein sequence: CATSRDQVAEIFYEQYF. The gene calls are TRBV15 and TRBJ2-7; tentative D call: TRBD2 (6 bases). This CDR3 spans 17 amino acids. CDR1 is LNHNV, CDR2 YYDKDF, per germline (reference sequence). Trimming shortened V by 0 bases and J by 3 bases, and 18 bases separated the two germline ends. Complete variable domain (other parts from reference TRBV15 and TRBJ2-7): DAMVIQNPRYQVTQFGKPVTLSCSQTLNHNVMYWYQQKSSQAPKLLFHYYDKDFNNEADTPDNFQSRRPNTSFCFLDIRSPGLGDTAMYLCATSRDQVAEIFYEQYFGPGTRLTVT.

This sequence joins TRBV5-1 and TRBJ2-1; possible D gene TRBD1, 6 bases. Trimming left V 1 base short and J 3 bases short, with 8 bases between. Germline assignment: CDR1 SGHRS and CDR2 YFSETQ. This CDR3 has 14 amino acids. The DNA for the CDR3 is TGCGCCAGCAGCTTGCCACAGGGCTACAATGAGCAGTTCTTC. Translation gives CASSLPQGYNEQFF.

CDR3 protein: CASSLGTGREEQYF. The CDR3 nucleotides are TGTGCCAGCAGCTTAGGGACAGGCCGAGAGGAGCAGTACTTC. The chain employs TRBV7-9 and TRBJ2-7; 7 bases fit TRBD1. The V gene end was trimmed by 1 base and the J gene end by 7 bases; junction bases not matched to a gene: 7. The CDR3 has 14 amino acids. Germline CDR1 SEHNR, CDR2 FQNEAQ (reference sequence). The full variable domain, its missing parts supplied by reference TRBV7-9 and TRBJ2-7, is DTGVSQNPRHKITKRGQNVTFRCDPISEHNRLYWYRQTLGQGPEFLTYFQNEAQLEKSRLLSDRFSAERPKGSFSTLEIQRTEQGDSAMYLCASSLGTGREEQYFGPGTRLTVT.

This sequence joins TRBV5-4 and TRBJ2-5; 7 bases align to TRBD1. The CDR3 is made up of 15 amino acids. J was trimmed by 3 bases and V by 4 bases; bases with no gene match: 9. Germline CDR1 and CDR2: SGHNT and YYREEE (reference sequence). CDR3: CASSPDRVPKETQYF. The DNA of the CDR3 is TGTGCCAGCAGCCCCGACAGGGTCCCCAAAGAGACCCAGTACTTC.

The rearrangement uses TRBV5-6 and TRBJ2-4, with TRBD2 identical over 7 bases. Trimming at V came to 0 bases and at J to 0 bases, leaving 3 bases not matched to a gene. The CDR3 sequence is 16 residues long. Per the germline V gene, CDR1 is SGHDT and CDR2 is YYEEEE. CDR3: CASSLGGGVAKNIQYF. The CDR3 nucleotides are TGTGCCAGCAGCTTGGGGGGAGGGGTAGCCAAAAACATTCAGTACTTC.

The chain employs TRBV11-3 and TRBJ1-2; tentatively, D is TRBD1 (5 bases). Trimming removed 5 bases at V and 14 bases at J, with 24 bases between. Germline CDR1 SGHNT, CDR2 YENEEA. The CDR3 is made up of 14 amino acids. The CDR3 spells CASSPPGTRGLRTF. The CDR3, as DNA: TGTGCCAGCAGCCCACCCGGGACTAGGGGCCTCAGGACCTTC.

This clone showed up just once. The V and J genes are TRBV10-3 and TRBJ1-1, with 7 nucleotides matching TRBD1. CDR1 and CDR2 from the germline V gene are ENHRY and SYGVKD. V lost 4 bases to trimming and J lost 2 bases; unmatched junction nucleotides: 10. The CDR3 is 16 amino acids. CDR3 nucleotides: TGTGCCATCAGTGGCCGACAGGGTCCCACAAACACTGAAGCTTTCTTT. Translated, it gives CAISGRQGPTNTEAFF.

The chain combines TRBV7-9 with TRBJ1-4; 7 nucleotides align to TRBD1. CDR1 and CDR2 from the germline V gene are SEHNR and FQNEAQ (reference sequence). Trimming cost V 3 bases and J 1 base; bases outside gene matches: 8. This CDR3 is built from 17 residues. CDR3 residues: CASSFRGGRGTNEKLFF. The DNA of the CDR3 is TGTGCCAGCAGCTTCCGAGGGGGCAGGGGAACTAATGAAAAACTGTTTTTT.

V usage is TRBV5-1 and J usage is TRBJ2-5; TRBD2 matches 11 bases. The trim removed 4 bases at V and 4 bases at J, leaving 9 bases unmatched. The CDR3 has 16 amino acids. Per the germline V gene, CDR1 is SGHRS and CDR2 is YFSETQ. DNA for the CDR3: TGCGCCAGCAGCGGAGTAGCGGGGGGGGCCGGAGAGACCCAGTACTTC. Amino acid sequence: CASSGVAGGAGETQYF.

The J gene is TRBJ2-7, the V gene TRBV11-2, with a possible D match to TRBD2 (6 bases). Per the germline V gene, CDR1 is SGHAT and CDR2 is FQNNGV. The CDR3 has 14 residues. V lost 4 bases and J lost 0, with 10 bases in between. In DNA, the CDR3 is TGTGCCAGCAGCTGGGACGGGAGCTCCTACGAGCAGTACTTC. This codes for CASSWDGSSYEQYF.

The chain has TRBV27 and TRBJ2-7, with D possibly matching TRBD1 (6 bases). The V gene lost 6 bases and the J gene lost 3 bases, with 15 bases spanning the gap. Germline-derived CDR1 and CDR2 are MNHEY and SMNVEV (reference sequence). The CDR3 length is 14 residues. The CDR3: CASSPDSYFYEQYF. The CDR3 coding sequence is TGTGCCAGCAGCCCGGACAGTTATTTCTACGAGCAGTACTTC.

The chain joins TRBV21-1 to TRBJ1-2; TRBD1, the D gene given by the table, was not confirmed from the DNA. TRBV21-1 is a known pseudogene. The CDR3 is 18 amino acids. The CDR3 sequence is CASSKVEAFGQGRSGYTF. The CDR3 DNA reads as TGTGCCAGCAGCAAAGTCGAGGCCTTCGGACAGGGGAGGAGTGGCTACACCTTC.

The chain carries TRBV5-4 and TRBJ1-2; tentatively, D is TRBD1 (6 bases). The CDR3 sequence is 14 residues long. Germline CDR1 reads SGHNT; CDR2 reads YYREEE (reference sequence). Trimming removed 5 bases at V and 7 bases at J, with 18 bases between. The CDR3 is CASSIGQGGSGYTF. DNA for the CDR3: TGTGCCAGCAGTATCGGACAAGGGGGAAGTGGCTACACCTTC. Full variable domain (remainder filled in from reference TRBV5-4 and TRBJ1-2): ETGVTQSPTHLIKTRGQQVTLRCSSQSGHNTVSWYQQALGQGPQFIFQYYREEENGRGNFPPRFSGLQFPNYSSELNVNALELDDSALYLCASSIGQGGSGYTFGSGTRLTVV.

The J gene is TRBJ1-5, the V gene TRBV7-9; 11 bases match TRBD1. The CDR3 covers 16 residues. The junction had 3 bases not matched to a gene; V was cut back by 1 base and J by 4 bases. The V gene's germline CDR1 is SEHNR and CDR2 FQNEAQ (reference sequence). This chain's CDR3 is CASSLVGDRGNQPQHF. The CDR3 DNA reads as TGTGCCAGCAGCTTAGTTGGGGACAGGGGGAATCAGCCCCAGCATTTT.

DNA of the CDR3: TGTGCCAGTAGTATAGTGGGACAGATGAACACTGAAGCTTTCTTT. This translates into CASSIVGQMNTEAFF. The chain couples TRBV19 to TRBJ1-1; 7 nucleotides line up with TRBD1. The germline V gene encodes CDR1 LNHDA and CDR2 SQIVND (reference sequence). V was clipped by 1 base and J by 0 bases; unmatched bases: 2. The CDR3 is 15 residues long. Full variable domain (rest looked up from reference TRBV19 and TRBJ1-1): DGGITQSPKYLFRKEGQNVTLSCEQNLNHDAMYWYRQDPGQGLRLIYYSQIVNDFQKGDIAEGYSVSREKKESFPLTVTSAQKNPTAFYLCASSIVGQMNTEAFFGQGTRLTVV.

The genes are TRBV16 and TRBJ1-2; D is unclear. The CDR3 has 13 amino acids. Looked up from germline, CDR1 is KGHSY and CDR2 is FQNENV. The V end was cut by 0 bases, the J end by 5 bases, with 7 bases between. CDR3 nucleotides: TGTGCCAGCAGCCAATCAGCGGAATATGGCTACACCTTC. This sequence encodes CASSQSAEYGYTF.

The chain joins TRBV28 to TRBJ2-1, with 7 bases lining up with TRBD1. Germline CDR1 and CDR2: MDHEN and SYDVKM. After removal of 5 bases from V and 2 bases from J, the junction contained 6 bases not matched to a gene. The CDR3 loop spans 15 amino acids. CDR3 residues: CASSPAGTAYNEQFF. CDR3 DNA sequence: TGTGCCAGCAGTCCGGCCGGGACAGCCTACAATGAGCAGTTCTTC.

The sample holds a few counts of this clone. The chain employs TRBV27 and TRBJ2-3, with TRBD2 matching over 8 bases. Trimming took 7 bases from V and 6 from J; bases not matched to a gene: 9. Germline-derived CDR1 and CDR2 are MNHEY and SMNVEV (reference sequence). The CDR3 runs to 14 residues. CDR3 sequence reads: CASIPAGAGDTQYF. As DNA, the CDR3 is TGTGCCAGCATACCAGCGGGGGCCGGGGATACGCAGTATTTT.

The chain combines TRBV10-3 with TRBJ2-1; TRBD2 matches 10 bases. CDR1 ENHRY and CDR2 SYGVKD come from the germline V gene. The V gene end was trimmed by 2 bases and the J gene end by 5 bases; junction bases not matched to a gene: 9. This CDR3 region has 17 residues. The CDR3 is CAISESLAGVNHNEQFF. In nucleotides, the CDR3 is TGTGCCATCAGTGAGAGCCTAGCGGGGGTTAATCACAATGAGCAGTTCTTC.

The chain couples TRBV27 to TRBJ2-5; 7 bases line up with TRBD1. Per the germline V gene, CDR1 is MNHEY and CDR2 is SMNVEV (reference sequence). The V and J ends lost 8 bases and 0 bases, in that order; junction bases with no gene match: 9. This CDR3 contains 15 residues. This chain's CDR3 is CASGALGQYQETQYF. The DNA for the CDR3 is TGTGCCAGCGGAGCCTTGGGACAGTACCAAGAGACCCAGTACTTC.

This chain connects TRBV6-5 to TRBJ1-2; 7 bases align to TRBD1. The V gene's germline CDR1 is MNHEY and CDR2 SVGAGI. The CDR3 consists of 12 residues. V lost 5 bases and J lost 8; bases outside the gene matches: 5. For the CDR3, the DNA is TGTGCCAGCAGTCTGACAGGGTGCGGCTACACCTTC. Amino acids: CASSLTGCGYTF.

The chain has TRBV9 and TRBJ2-1; no firm D call. Trimming removed 0 bases at V and 2 bases at J, with 6 bases between. Germline V gene lookup returns CDR1 SGDLS and CDR2 YYNGEE. The CDR3 is made up of 14 amino acids. CDR3 amino acids: CASSVDHPYNEQFF. The CDR3 DNA sequence: TGTGCCAGCAGCGTAGATCATCCCTACAATGAGCAGTTCTTC.

The chain has TRBV7-2 and TRBJ1-2, with 11 bases aligning to TRBD1. The CDR3 has 14 residues. Unmatched junction bases numbered 7, after V lost 5 bases and J lost 8 bases. Germline loops: CDR1 SGHTA, CDR2 FQGNSA. The CDR3 spells CASSGQGASQGYTF. In DNA, the CDR3 is TGTGCCAGCAGCGGACAGGGGGCGTCTCAGGGCTACACCTTC.

The V gene is TRBV6-5, the J gene TRBJ2-7; D is unresolved. The V gene lost 5 bases and the J gene lost 9 bases, with 17 bases spanning the gap. There are 13 residues in the CDR3. CDR1 and CDR2 from the germline V gene are MNHEY and SVGAGI. The CDR3 nucleotides read TGTGCCAGCAGTGCGGCGCGCTCGTTCGGGCAGTACTTC. This codes for CASSAARSFGQYF.

The CDR3: CASSLQAGYGYTF. DNA of the CDR3: TGTGCCAGCAGCTTACAGGCCGGCTATGGCTACACCTTC. This chain links TRBV5-4 with TRBJ1-2; D may be TRBD1 (5 bases). Germline CDR1 is SGHNT and CDR2 is YYREEE (reference sequence). The length of the CDR3 is 13 residues. V shed 2 bases and J shed 4 bases, with 9 bases lying between them.

The chain combines TRBV14 with TRBJ2-7, with D perhaps matching TRBD2 (10 bases). Trimming removed 4 bases at V and 3 bases at J, with 22 bases between. The germline V gene has CDR1 SGHDN and CDR2 FVKESK. The CDR3 is 17 residues long. The CDR3 sequence: CASSPGQGLANGYEQYF. In DNA, the CDR3 is TGTGCCAGCAGCCCGGGACAGGGACTAGCGAATGGCTACGAGCAGTACTTC.

The V call is TRBV10-3, the J call TRBJ1-2; no clear D gene. This CDR3 is 14 amino acids long. Trimming removed 2 bases at V and 2 bases at J, with 9 bases between. The V gene's germline CDR1 is ENHRY and CDR2 SYGVKD. CDR3 coding DNA: TGTGCCATCAGTGAGGTTTACAGCAACTATGGCTACACCTTC. Amino acids: CAISEVYSNYGYTF.

This clone was found a few times. The V and J genes are TRBV5-4 and TRBJ1-1, with 7 bases matching TRBD1. The CDR3 is made up of 13 amino acids. V was clipped by 5 bases and J by 4 bases; unmatched bases: 5. Germline lookup yields CDR1 SGHNT and CDR2 YYREEE (reference sequence). CDR3 coding DNA: TGTGCCAGCAGTTCTCAGGGGGGCACTGAAGCTTTCTTT. Protein: CASSSQGGTEAFF.